This T cell receptor beta chain originates from a study of Graves' ophthalmopathy and Graves' hyperthyroidism. Findings and limits, study-wide: It was with about 71% sensitivity and approximately 72% specificity that the model predicted ophthalmopathy progression. Blood was where most expanded thyroid clonotypes above 0.001 frequency also turned up.

Other autoimmune diseases, uncontrolled infections, pregnancy and lactation each led to patient exclusion. PBMCs originated in approximately 9.1 ml of fresh peripheral blood. Amplification from RNA transcripts yielded the TCR beta CDR3 regions. Following a first-round RT-PCR that used HTBI primers, a second-round multiplex PCR was carried out. In TCRdb, the multiplex PCR reads were re-called with MiXCR into one record per CDR3 protein. The sample has roughly 410,000 distinct CDR3 sequences, 15% to 17% seen once. This clonotype was picked up many times. Its antigen is undetermined. This TCR derives from a woman under 30 with stable Graves' hyperthyroidism. The sequenced material came from peripheral blood.

CDR3 nucleotide sequence: TGTGCCAGCAGTGAAGGACAGAGATATGGCTACACCTTC. Translation: CASSEGQRYGYTF. V gene TRBV6-1 combines with J gene TRBJ1-2; perhaps TRBD1 as D (5 bases). The ends were cut back, 1 base at V and 5 bases at J, with 8 bases in the middle. The CDR3 loop spans 13 amino acids. The germline V gene has CDR1 MNHNS and CDR2 SASEGT.